The 32 T cell receptor beta chains below all came from one sample that was sequenced in a study of CD8 T cells in ankylosing spondylitis. TCRdb passed the 5' RACE reads through MiXCR, listing each CDR3 protein once. This sample has more than 250,000 distinct CDR3 sequences, with 11% found just once. The sample was blood, either unsorted or a sorted T cell fraction (not recorded which). Receptors were obtained from a female donor with ankylosing spondylitis or in good health (not recorded which).

This clonotype occurred many times. V and J are TRBV20-1 and TRBJ1-1; D is ambiguous. The CDR3 has 13 residues. Trimming pared 6 bases from V and 1 base from J, leaving 12 bases between. Germline V gene data show CDR1 as DFQATT and CDR2 as SNEGSKA (reference sequence). In DNA form, the CDR3 reads TGCAGTGCCCACTCTTCACCGAACACTGAAGCTTTCTTT. It translates to CSAHSSPNTEAFF.

This clonotype was picked up many times. The chain is built from TRBV12-3 or TRBV12-4 and TRBJ1-5; D is undetermined. Trimming pared 6 bases from V and 2 bases from J, leaving 8 bases between. This CDR3 has 13 residues. The CDR3 region has the DNA TGTGCCAGCAGATTTGCCGGCAATCAGCCCCAGCATTTT. Protein product: CASRFAGNQPQHF.

V gene TRBV5-1 combines with J gene TRBJ1-5, with a possible D match to TRBD1 (5 bases). From germline, CDR1 is SGHRS and CDR2 YFSETQ. V lost 5 bases and J 8 bases, leaving 17 bases between the germline ends. The CDR3 totals 14 residues. As DNA, the CDR3 is TGCGCCAGCAGTATTCAAGGGGAAAGGGAGCCCCAGCATTTT. Translated: CASSIQGEREPQHF.

This clonotype was observed at least ten times. The chain has TRBV5-1 and TRBJ2-3; 7 bases align to TRBD2. The trim removed 5 bases at V and 6 bases at J, leaving 12 bases unmatched. CDR1 is SGHRS, CDR2 YFSETQ, per germline. CDR3 length: 15 amino acids. The DNA for the CDR3 is TGCGCCAGCAGGCCGACTAGCACCGGGACGGATACGCAGTATTTT. Protein product: CASRPTSTGTDTQYF.

This clonotype was seen more than once but under ten times. The V and J genes are TRBV20-1 and TRBJ2-1, with 9 bases fitting TRBD2. In germline, CDR1 is DFQATT, CDR2 SNEGSKA (reference sequence). V lost 1 base and J lost 10; bases outside the gene matches: 11. The CDR3 sequence is 15 residues long. CDR3 protein: CSARGRASGDGEQFF. The CDR3 DNA follows: TGCAGTGCTAGAGGTAGGGCTAGCGGGGACGGCGAGCAGTTCTTC.

This clonotype occurred many times. The V and J genes are TRBV4-3 and TRBJ2-7; D not certain. V lost 4 bases to trimming and J lost 2 bases, with 12 bases between them. The germline V gene has CDR1 LGHNA and CDR2 YSLEER. The CDR3 totals 14 residues. The chain's CDR3 is CASSPTFHAYEQYF. The CDR3 coding sequence is TGCGCCAGCAGCCCCACTTTCCACGCCTACGAGCAGTACTTC.

This clonotype was detected many times. The chain is built from TRBV27 and TRBJ2-3; D not resolved. Trimming cost V 3 bases and J 5 bases, with 9 bases left between them. This CDR3 contains 13 residues. Germline values: CDR1 MNHEY, CDR2 SMNVEV (reference sequence). CDR3: CASSFSRRDTQYF. CDR3 in DNA: TGTGCCAGCAGTTTCAGTAGAAGAGATACGCAGTATTTT.

This clonotype has a count of ten or more. The chain employs TRBV7-2 and TRBJ1-5; possibly TRBD1 for D (5 bases). Germline lookup yields CDR1 SGHTA and CDR2 FQGNSA. V was cut by 5 bases and J by 13 bases, with 18 bases left in between. This CDR3 comprises 13 residues. The CDR3 region is CASSQNRDRSQHF. CDR3 bases: TGTGCCAGCAGCCAAAACCGGGACCGCTCGCAGCATTTT.

This clonotype was detected ten times or more. The chain uses TRBV6-1 and TRBJ1-4, with TRBD1 matching 7 bases. Trimming at V came to 6 bases and at J to 0 bases, leaving 7 bases not matched to a gene. Germline-derived CDR1 and CDR2 are MNHNS and SASEGT. This CDR3 contains 16 residues. Here the CDR3 reads CASRPGQAATNEKLFF. The CDR3 coding sequence is TGTGCCAGCAGACCCGGACAGGCGGCAACTAATGAAAAACTGTTTTTT.

Many counts were recorded for this clonotype. The chain joins TRBV20-1 to TRBJ2-1; D remains unclear. CDR3 length equals 12 residues. Trimming removed 0 bases from V and 1 base from J, with 1 base in between. CDR1 and CDR2 (germline): DFQATT, SNEGSKA (reference sequence). The CDR3: CSARESYNEQFF. In nucleotides, the CDR3 is TGCAGTGCTAGAGAATCCTACAATGAGCAGTTCTTC.

The chain recombines TRBV12-3 or TRBV12-4 with TRBJ2-5; 11 positions agree with TRBD2. CDR3 size: 15 residues. V lost 6 bases, J lost 5 bases, and 8 bases stayed unmatched. In DNA, the CDR3 is TGTGCCAGCAGGAATAGCGGGGGGGCTTGGGAGACCCAGTACTTC. It yields the protein CASRNSGGAWETQYF.

To note about this clonotype: One end of the junction varies from germline; a read error may be responsible. The chain joins TRBV20-1 to TRBJ2-1, with a tentative D call TRBD2 (5 bases). This CDR3 has 17 residues. The germline CDR1 and CDR2 sequences are DFQATT and SNEGSKA (reference sequence). CDR3 loop: CCARDYQRRQLYNEQFF. The CDR3 DNA reads as TGCTGTGCTAGAGATTATCAGCGGAGGCAACTCTACAATGAGCAGTTCTTC.

This clonotype was found many times. CDR3 amino acids: CASSPGQGGDTGELFF. DNA for the CDR3: TGTGCCAGCAGCCCTGGACAGGGTGGGGACACCGGGGAGCTGTTTTTT. The chain recombines TRBV7-2 with TRBJ2-2; 8 bases map to TRBD1. CDR3 size: 16 residues. Germline CDR1 reads SGHTA; CDR2 reads FQGNSA. V shed 5 bases, J shed 3 bases, and the junction held 8 bases outside the gene matches. The whole variable domain, remainder taken from reference TRBV7-2 and TRBJ2-2, is GAGVSQSPSNKVTEKGKDVELRCDPISGHTALYWYRQSLGQGLEFLIYFQGNSAPDKSGLPSDRFSAERTGGSVSTLTIQRTQQEDSAVYLCASSPGQGGDTGELFFGEGSRLTVL.

This clonotype was observed at least ten times. The chain uses TRBV9 and TRBJ2-3, with a tentative D call TRBD2 (5 bases). The CDR3 contains 11 residues. Trimming left V 0 bases short and J 11 bases short, with 7 bases between. CDR1 is SGDLS and CDR2 is YYNGEE in the germline V gene. The CDR3 is CASSVAGLQYF. In DNA form, the CDR3 reads TGTGCCAGCAGCGTAGCGGGGTTGCAGTATTTT.

This clonotype was observed many times. The chain uses TRBV18 and TRBJ1-1, with no clear D. V lost 3 bases to trimming and J lost 4 bases, with 12 bases between them. CDR3 length: 14 residues. Germline-derived CDR1 and CDR2 are KGHSH and LQKENI. CDR3 nucleotides: TGTGCCAGCTCACCGCCGCAGAGGAGCACTGAAGCTTTCTTT. Amino acids: CASSPPQRSTEAFF.

This clonotype appeared many times. This rearrangement joins TRBV28 to TRBJ2-6, with D perhaps TRBD1 (6 bases). Deletions cut 5 bases from V and 0 bases from J, with 20 bases between. Germline-derived CDR1 and CDR2 are MDHEN and SYDVKM. CDR3 length equals 19 residues. The CDR3 DNA reads TGTGCCAGCAGTCTTATACAGGGTCTGTTCGGCTCTGGGGCCAACGTCCTGACTTTC. It is translated as CASSLIQGLFGSGANVLTF.

This clonotype was seen many times. This sequence joins TRBV29-1 and TRBJ1-2, with 7 bases fitting TRBD1. The germline CDR1 and CDR2 sequences are SQVTM and ANQGSEA. This CDR3 spans 17 amino acids. Trimming at V came to 3 bases and at J to 0 bases, leaving 13 bases not matched to a gene. This chain's CDR3 is CSVDIGQGDNPNYGYTF. The DNA for the CDR3 is TGCAGCGTTGATATTGGTCAGGGGGATAACCCTAACTATGGCTACACCTTC.

This clonotype has at least ten counts. This sequence joins TRBV20-1 and TRBJ2-3; D is possibly TRBD2 (6 bases). The CDR3 contains 12 residues. V gave up 4 bases and J gave up 3 bases, with 8 bases separating them. Germline CDR1 DFQATT, CDR2 SNEGSKA (reference sequence). The CDR3 sequence is CSAKRVTDTQYF. CDR3 nucleotide sequence: TGCAGTGCTAAGCGGGTTACAGATACGCAGTATTTT.

The V call is TRBV20-1, the J call TRBJ2-5, with 8 positions matching TRBD2. Germline values: CDR1 DFQATT, CDR2 SNEGSKA (reference sequence). The CDR3 totals 15 residues. V was clipped by 3 bases and J by 5 bases; unmatched bases: 11. The CDR3 loop reads CSASDREGPAETQYF. The CDR3 DNA reads as TGCAGTGCTAGTGATCGGGAGGGCCCCGCGGAGACCCAGTACTTC.

This clonotype was found many times. The chain joins TRBV12-3 or TRBV12-4 to TRBJ2-7; no definite D call. This CDR3 is 15 amino acids long. V shed 3 bases and J shed 2 bases, with 14 bases lying between them. The CDR3 here is CASSFLAETPYEQYF. CDR3 nucleotides: TGTGCCAGCAGTTTCCTGGCGGAGACCCCCTACGAGCAGTACTTC.

In its sample, this clonotype was seen many times. The rearrangement joins TRBV20-1 to TRBJ2-7, with a tentative D call TRBD1 (6 bases). The length of the CDR3 is 13 residues. Germline CDR1 and CDR2: DFQATT and SNEGSKA (reference sequence). V was shortened by 4 bases and J by 0 bases, with 10 bases between the two germline ends. For the CDR3, the DNA is TGCAGTGCTACTCGGACAGTCTCCTACGAGCAGTACTTC. Encoded protein: CSATRTVSYEQYF.

In its sample, this clonotype was seen many times. This chain uses TRBV12-3 or TRBV12-4 with TRBJ2-1, with TRBD2 identical over 9 bases. The V and J ends lost 0 bases and 8 bases, in that order; junction bases with no gene match: 5. The CDR3 sequence is 15 residues long. In DNA, the CDR3 is TGTGCCAGCAGTTTAGCGGCTAGCGGGACGCATGAGCAGTTCTTC. Its protein is CASSLAASGTHEQFF.

This chain uses TRBV7-9 with TRBJ1-1; tentative D call: TRBD1 (6 bases). The CDR3 totals 13 residues. The germline gives CDR1 SEHNR, CDR2 FQNEAQ (reference sequence). V lost 0 bases and J 12 bases, leaving 14 bases between the germline ends. DNA of the CDR3: TGTGCCAGCAGCTTAGCGGGGGGCCCAGTTCCTTTCTTT. This translates into CASSLAGGPVPFF.

The chain combines TRBV5-1 with TRBJ2-5; perhaps TRBD2 as D (5 bases). Germline CDR1 and CDR2: SGHRS and YFSETQ. This CDR3 contains 16 residues. V lost 0 bases to trimming and J lost 4 bases, with 16 bases between them. This chain's CDR3 is CASSLDGRGLVETQYF. The DNA of the CDR3 is TGCGCCAGCAGCTTGGACGGCCGGGGATTGGTAGAGACCCAGTACTTC.

The sample holds many counts of this clonotype. J is TRBJ2-2 and V is TRBV5-1; unclear D gene. CDR3 length: 13 amino acids. Germline V lookup: CDR1 SGHRS, CDR2 YFSETQ. Trimming removed 0 bases from V and 8 bases from J, with 8 bases in between. Here the CDR3 reads CASSLDPAGELFF. The DNA of the CDR3 is TGCGCCAGCAGCTTGGACCCGGCGGGGGAGCTGTTTTTT.

CDR3 DNA sequence: TGTGCCAGCTCCCTGCTCGCTCCGGGACAACCGAGAAGCTCCTACAATGAGCAGTTCTTC. Residues: CASSLLAPGQPRSSYNEQFF. J is TRBJ2-1 and V is TRBV2; a possible D gene is TRBD1 (6 bases). The germline V gene has CDR1 SNHLY and CDR2 FYNNEI. The V gene lost 8 bases and the J gene lost 0 bases, with 29 bases spanning the gap. The CDR3 is 20 amino acids.

This clonotype was seen at least ten times. The chain carries TRBV5-1 and TRBJ1-2; no clear D. Per the germline V gene, CDR1 is SGHRS and CDR2 is YFSETQ. Trimming removed 1 base at V and 8 bases at J, with 12 bases between. This CDR3 comprises 13 residues. The CDR3 here is CASSLKGDRGYTF. CDR3 sequence (DNA): TGCGCCAGCAGCTTGAAGGGAGATCGGGGCTACACCTTC.

At least ten counts were recorded for this clonotype. V usage is TRBV5-6 and J usage is TRBJ1-5, with TRBD1 as a possible D gene (5 bases). The CDR3 runs to 15 residues. The germline V gene encodes CDR1 SGHDT and CDR2 YYEEEE. V was clipped by 3 bases and J by 5 bases, with 15 bases between them. This chain's CDR3 is CASSYQQVTYQPQHF. DNA for the CDR3: TGTGCCAGCAGCTACCAACAGGTTACTTATCAGCCCCAGCATTTT.

This clonotype turned up a few times. The rearrangement joins TRBV19 to TRBJ1-5, with 7 bases fitting TRBD1. With V trimmed by 10 bases and J by 3 bases, 12 bases remained unmatched. Germline loops: CDR1 LNHDA, CDR2 SQIVND (reference sequence). CDR3 length: 15 amino acids. CDR3 DNA: TGTGCCACCACGGACTCAGGGGGTTCCAATCAGCCCCAGCATTTT. Residues: CATTDSGGSNQPQHF.

This chain connects TRBV11-2 to TRBJ2-2; perhaps D is TRBD1 or TRBD2 (5 bases each). Trimming left V 5 bases short and J 1 base short, with 11 bases between. This CDR3 has 15 amino acids. Germline CDR1 and CDR2: SGHAT and FQNNGV. The CDR3 protein is CASSRRDGNTGELFF. In DNA form, the CDR3 reads TGTGCCAGCAGCCGAAGGGACGGGAACACCGGGGAGCTGTTTTTT.

The chain joins TRBV3-1 to TRBJ2-2, with 11 bases that match TRBD2. Trimming took 5 bases from V and 5 from J; bases not matched to a gene: 16. Germline CDR1 reads LGHDT; CDR2 reads YNNKEL (reference sequence). This CDR3 contains 19 residues. The CDR3: CASSYRTSGPIGVTGELFF. In nucleotides, the CDR3 is TGTGCCAGCAGCTATAGGACTAGCGGGCCCATAGGGGTGACCGGGGAGCTGTTTTTT.

This clonotype has just one count. The chain employs TRBV12-5 and TRBJ2-2, with D hard to call. The CDR3 totals 15 residues. Deletions cut 0 bases from V and 6 bases from J, with 11 bases between. CDR1 and CDR2 (germline): LGHNT, FRNRAP. The CDR3 loop is CASGLVHGKSGELFF. For the CDR3, the DNA is TGTGCTAGTGGTTTGGTACACGGAAAGTCCGGGGAGCTGTTTTTT.